This T cell receptor (beta chain) comes out of a study of glioma-infiltrating T cells. The sample holds many counts of this clonotype. Its antigen is not known. Study-wide points: Only very few CDR3 sequences appeared in both tissue and blood. Gliomas, especially low-grade, showed above-expected tissue-blood divergence; non-neoplastic patients showed below.

Per the germline V gene, CDR1 is KGHSH and CDR2 is LQKENI. The CDR3 consists of 16 residues. The V and J ends lost 3 bases and 5 bases, in that order; junction bases with no gene match: 12. Using RNA template, CDR3s of TCR alpha and beta were amplified with iRepertoire arm-PCR. Input was 100-400 ng of tissue mRNA or PBMC total RNA. MiXCR, run by TCRdb on the multiplex PCR reads, gives a single entry per CDR3 protein. The sample yields approximately 89,000 distinct CDR3 sequences, about 23% seen once. The receptor was isolated from a human donor with low-grade glioma or glioblastoma, undergoing nonglioma brain surgery, or in good health (not recorded which). This chain joins TRBV18 and TRBJ1-1; 7 bases align to TRBD1. Material: glioma tissue, nonneoplastic brain tissue, or PBMCs (not recorded which). The CDR3 bases are TGTGCCAGCTCACCGCAAGGAGGGGGCGCGAGGACTGAAGCTTTCTTT. It encodes CASSPQGGGARTEAFF.